A selection of T cell receptor beta chains follows, all from one sample in a study of identifying expanded T cells in peripheral blood. Some clones are missing from TCRdb's copy, which holds only in-frame ones; the method was immunoSEQ multiplex PCR. The top ten hold 15% to 20% of the sample, which has about 78,000 clones, 80% to 90% seen once. Sequenced sample: blood. Receptors were obtained from a person aged 18 to 75 in good health. Both conserved end residues are part of each CDR3. The D gene is left open where the match is weak. The size field is filled for only some rows; it gives once, few, many or a size class.

len,abundance,j_gene,d_gene,v_gene,CDR3aa,CDR3nt
16,.,TRBJ2-1,.,TRBV4-3,CASSSRPATSYNEQFF,TGCGCCAGCAGTTCTAGGCCAGCGACTTCCTACAATGAGCAGTTCTTC
15,.,TRBJ2-7,.,TRBV7-2,CASSARDLNSYEQYF,TGTGCCAGCAGCGCCCGGGACTTGAACTCCTACGAGCAGTACTTC
14,.,TRBJ2-5,TRBD2,TRBV9,CASSVGGIQETQYF,TGTGCCAGCAGCGTGGGGGGGATACAAGAGACCCAGTACTTC
14,.,TRBJ1-2,.,TRBV28,CASNPSGENYGYTF,TGTGCCAGCAACCCCTCCGGGGAAAACTATGGCTACACCTTC
14,.,TRBJ2-5,TRBD2,TRBV4-1,CASSLRGGLETQYF,TGCGCCAGCAGCCTCCGGGGAGGGCTGGAGACCCAGTACTTC
14,.,TRBJ2-7,TRBD2,TRBV28,CASSGLAGVYEQYF,TGTGCCAGCAGCGGTCTAGCGGGAGTCTACGAGCAGTACTTC
13,.,TRBJ1-2,TRBD1,TRBV28,CASSQGALVGYTF,TGTGCCAGCAGTCAGGGGGCGCTAGTGGGGTACACCTTC
16,.,TRBJ2-3,TRBD2,TRBV6-6,CASSYSGGSRVVTQYF,TGTGCCAGCAGTTATAGCGGGGGATCTCGGGTAGTAACGCAGTATTTT
12,.,TRBJ2-7,.,TRBV6-1,CASSDRGYEQYF,TGTGCCAGCAGTGACAGGGGTTACGAGCAGTACTTC
14,.,TRBJ2-3,TRBD2,TRBV13,CASSLPSGTDTQYF,TGTGCCAGCAGCCTCCCTAGCGGGACAGATACGCAGTATTTT
14,.,TRBJ2-7,TRBD2,TRBV7-2,CASSLGGNSYEQYF,TGTGCCAGCAGCCTCGGGGGGAACTCCTACGAGCAGTACTTC
11,few,TRBJ1-1,.,TRBV2,CASSVQGEAFF,TGTGCCAGCAGTGTCCAGGGTGAAGCTTTCTTT
15,.,TRBJ2-3,.,TRBV7-2,CASSFLGGSTDTQYF,TGTGCCAGCAGCTTCCTTGGCGGTAGCACAGATACGCAGTATTTT
15,.,TRBJ2-3,.,TRBV30,CARTSGGSGTDTQYF,TGTGCCCGGACATCTGGGGGTTCTGGCACAGATACGCAGTATTTT
16,.,TRBJ2-1,TRBD2,TRBV4-1,CASSPIGTSLYNEQFF,TGCGCCAGCAGCCCAATCGGGACTAGCCTTTACAATGAGCAGTTCTTC
16,.,TRBJ2-1,TRBD2,TRBV28,CASSWGLAGSYNEQFF,TGTGCCAGCAGTTGGGGACTAGCGGGCTCCTACAATGAGCAGTTCTTC
13,.,TRBJ1-1,.,TRBV6-4,CASSDRPNTEAFF,TGTGCCAGCAGTGACCGACCCAACACTGAAGCTTTCTTT
15,.,TRBJ2-7,TRBD2,TRBV27,CASSFSLAGAYEQYF,TGTGCCAGCAGTTTTTCACTAGCGGGTGCCTACGAGCAGTACTTC
18,once,TRBJ2-1,.,TRBV11-3,CASSSSVSRISTYNEQFF,TGTGCCAGCAGCTCATCAGTCTCCCGAATCTCTACCTACAATGAGCAGTTCTTC
19,.,TRBJ2-7,TRBD2,TRBV28,CAILSGGLAGGSSSYEQYF,TGTGCCATCTTAAGTGGGGGACTAGCGGGAGGGTCGAGCTCCTACGAGCAGTACTTC
13,.,TRBJ2-3,TRBD2,TRBV29-1,CSVVGGSRDTQYF,TGCAGCGTAGTCGGCGGGAGTAGAGATACGCAGTATTTT
12,.,TRBJ2-3,.,TRBV27,CASSLSSDTQYF,TGTGCCAGCAGTTTGAGTTCTGATACGCAGTATTTT
13,.,TRBJ2-5,.,TRBV11-3,CASSSGALGTQYF,TGTGCCAGCAGCTCAGGGGCTTTGGGGACCCAGTACTTC
16,.,TRBJ2-2,.,TRBV27,CASRLKLASNTGELFF,TGTGCCAGCAGATTGAAACTTGCCTCGAACACCGGGGAGCTGTTTTTT
15,.,TRBJ2-1,TRBD2,TRBV6-1,CASSDLGGSYNEQFF,TGTGCCAGCAGTGACTTGGGGGGGAGTTACAATGAGCAGTTCTTC
14,.,TRBJ1-5,.,TRBV5-8,CASSFYSVNQPQHF,TGTGCCAGCAGCTTTTATTCTGTAAATCAGCCCCAGCATTTT
15,.,TRBJ2-3,TRBD1,TRBV7-9,CASSLEGQETDTQYF,TGTGCCAGCAGCTTAGAAGGACAGGAGACAGATACGCAGTATTTT
13,.,TRBJ1-3,.,TRBV27,CASSLDSGNTIYF,TGTGCCAGCAGCCTTGACAGCGGAAACACCATATATTTT
14,few,TRBJ2-7,.,TRBV19,CASSQSPQGLVVVF,TGTGCCAGTAGTCAATCTCCACAGGGACTTGTCGTGGTCTTC
14,once,TRBJ1-2,.,TRBV21-1,CASTLANHNYGYTF,TGTGCCAGCACCTTGGCAAACCATAACTATGGCTACACCTTC
17,.,TRBJ1-3,.,TRBV18,CASSPQTPSGTGNTIYF,TGTGCCAGCTCACCTCAAACTCCCTCAGGGACTGGAAACACCATATATTTT
17,once,TRBJ1-5,.,TRBV4-1,CASSQAGPPYGNQPQHF,TGCGCCAGCAGCCAAGCAGGGCCCCCGTACGGCAATCAGCCCCAGCATTTT
15,.,TRBJ1-5,.,TRBV5-1,CASSLDGRVNQPQHF,TGCGCCAGCAGCTTGGACGGCAGGGTCAATCAGCCCCAGCATTTT
13,.,TRBJ1-2,TRBD1,TRBV7-9,CASSEDRLGGYTF,TGTGCCAGCAGCGAGGACAGGCTGGGTGGCTACACCTTC
15,.,TRBJ1-1,.,TRBV28,CASSFGGTGNTEAFF,TGTGCCAGCAGTTTTGGGGGGACCGGGAACACTGAAGCTTTCTTT
13,.,TRBJ2-5,.,TRBV2,CASSQGPPETQYF,TGTGCCAGCAGCCAAGGGCCCCCAGAGACCCAGTACTTC
16,.,TRBJ1-2,TRBD1,TRBV7-8,CASSLALGGTDYGYTF,TGTGCCAGCAGCTTAGCGCTCGGGGGGACAGACTATGGCTACACCTTC
12,.,TRBJ1-2,.,TRBV28,CASTTASYGYTF,TGTGCCAGCACCACCGCTAGCTATGGCTACACCTTC
12,.,TRBJ2-2,.,TRBV5-6,CASSVNTGELFF,TGTGCCAGCAGCGTGAACACCGGGGAGCTGTTTTTT
17,.,TRBJ2-1,TRBD2,TRBV15,CATSTGLDGFGANEQFF,TGTGCCACCAGCACGGGACTAGATGGATTCGGGGCCAATGAGCAGTTCTTC
15,.,TRBJ2-3,.,TRBV27,CASRPGIVRHDTQYF,TGTGCCAGCAGACCCGGGATAGTGAGGCACGATACGCAGTATTTT
13,few,TRBJ2-1,.,TRBV7-3,CASSSSSYNEQFF,TGTGCCAGCAGCTCTAGCTCCTACAATGAGCAGTTCTTC